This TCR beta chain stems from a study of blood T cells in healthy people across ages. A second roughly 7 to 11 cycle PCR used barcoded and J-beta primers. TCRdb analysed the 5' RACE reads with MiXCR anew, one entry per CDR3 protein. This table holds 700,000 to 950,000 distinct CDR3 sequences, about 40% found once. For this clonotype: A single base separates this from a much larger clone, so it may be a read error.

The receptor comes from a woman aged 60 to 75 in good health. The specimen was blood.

The CDR3 loop reads CAIRESEETQYF. In nucleotides, the CDR3 is TGTGCCATCAGGGAGTCGGAGGAGACCCAGTACTTC. The chain is built from TRBV10-3 and TRBJ2-5, with D hard to call. The CDR3 extends over 12 amino acids. The germline gives CDR1 ENHRY, CDR2 SYGVKD.